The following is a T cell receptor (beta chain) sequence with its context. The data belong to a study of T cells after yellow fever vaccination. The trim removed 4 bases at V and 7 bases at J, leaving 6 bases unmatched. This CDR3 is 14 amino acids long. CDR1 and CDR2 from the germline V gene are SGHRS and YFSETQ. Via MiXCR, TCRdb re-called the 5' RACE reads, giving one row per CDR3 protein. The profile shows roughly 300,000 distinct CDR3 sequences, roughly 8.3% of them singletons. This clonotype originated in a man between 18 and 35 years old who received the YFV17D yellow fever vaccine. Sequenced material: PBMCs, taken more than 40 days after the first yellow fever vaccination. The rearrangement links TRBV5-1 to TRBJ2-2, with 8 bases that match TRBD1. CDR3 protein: CASSLQGADGELFF. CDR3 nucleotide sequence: TGCGCCAGCAGCCTCCAGGGGGCGGACGGGGAGCTGTTTTTT. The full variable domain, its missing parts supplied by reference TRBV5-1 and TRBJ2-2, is KAGVTQTPRYLIKTRGQQVTLSCSPISGHRSVSWYQQTPGQGLQFLFEYFSETQRNKGNFPGRFSGRQFSNSRSEMNVSTLELGDSALYLCASSLQGADGELFFGEGSRLTVL.